This T cell receptor (beta chain) was sequenced for a study of T cell responses to AZD1222 COVID-19 vaccine. Study conclusions and caveats: Donors were largely white British and mainly female; clonal diversity was possibly underestimated. Rises in breadth and depth of Spike-specific TCRs came after two AZD1222 doses.

Germline V gives CDR1 MRHNA, CDR2 SNTAGT. V was shortened by 9 bases and J by 6 bases, with 23 bases between the two germline ends. This CDR3 spans 15 amino acids. Comments on this clone: Its matching antigen is unknown.

The repertoire was sequenced with immunoSEQ multiplex PCR; TCRdb's copy has only in-frame clones and lacks some. The top ten clones hold 1.5% to 2% of a sample with around 140,000 clones, 80% to 90% of them seen once. Sequenced material: peripheral blood, taken on day 0 of AZD1222 vaccination. V and J are TRBV6-4 and TRBJ1-1; a possible D gene is TRBD1 (5 bases). The TCR originated in an adult in good health. CDR3 residues: CARDLRQPGRPEAFF. As DNA, the CDR3 is TGTGCCAGAGACCTGAGACAGCCGGGTAGACCTGAAGCTTTCTTT.